This T cell receptor beta chain derives from a study of CXCR3-negative and CXCR3-positive naive CD8 T cells. Findings of the study overall: Greater hydrophobicity was found in TRB CDR3s of CXCR3-positive naive cells than of CXCR3-negative naive cells.

TRB cDNA was prepared as libraries by UMI-labeled 5' RACE. TCRdb re-called the 5' RACE reads; every CDR3 protein appears as one record, without DNA. Here the sample table reports roughly 110,000 distinct CDR3 sequences. To note about this clonotype: What it binds is not known.

The germline gives CDR1 SGHNT, CDR2 YENEEA. This CDR3 is built from 15 residues. The specimen was naive CXCR3+ CD8+ T cells from blood. Subset given: CD45RO-CCR7+CD27+CD95- naive CD8+ T cells expressing CXCR3 (TNR3+). The sequence derives from a human donor in good health. Some clones in this sample may be carry-over from other donors' samples. This rearrangement joins TRBV11-3 to TRBJ1-1; TCRdb reports TRBD1, a call that lacks DNA to check it against. The CDR3 region is CASSFGYQGNTEAFF.